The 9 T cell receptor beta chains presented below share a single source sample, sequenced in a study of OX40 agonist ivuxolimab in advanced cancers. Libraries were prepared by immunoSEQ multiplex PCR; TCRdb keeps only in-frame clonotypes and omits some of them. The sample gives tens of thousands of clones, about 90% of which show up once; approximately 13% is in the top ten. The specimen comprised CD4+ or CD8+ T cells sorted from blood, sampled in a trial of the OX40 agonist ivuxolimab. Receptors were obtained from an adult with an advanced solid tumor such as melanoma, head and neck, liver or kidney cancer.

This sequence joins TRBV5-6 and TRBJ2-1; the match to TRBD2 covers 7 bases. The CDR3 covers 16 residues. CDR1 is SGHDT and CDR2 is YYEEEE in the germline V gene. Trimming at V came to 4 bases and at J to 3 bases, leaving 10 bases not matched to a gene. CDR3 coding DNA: TGTGCCAGCAGCCCCCCGAACGGGAGGATCTACAATGAGCAGTTCTTC. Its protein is CASSPPNGRIYNEQFF.

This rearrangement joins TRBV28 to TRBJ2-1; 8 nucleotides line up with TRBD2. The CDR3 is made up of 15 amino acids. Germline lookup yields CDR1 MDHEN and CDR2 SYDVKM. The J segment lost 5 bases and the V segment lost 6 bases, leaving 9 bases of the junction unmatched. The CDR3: CASREVGLGNNEQFF. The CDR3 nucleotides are TGTGCCAGCAGGGAAGTGGGACTAGGGAACAATGAGCAGTTCTTC.

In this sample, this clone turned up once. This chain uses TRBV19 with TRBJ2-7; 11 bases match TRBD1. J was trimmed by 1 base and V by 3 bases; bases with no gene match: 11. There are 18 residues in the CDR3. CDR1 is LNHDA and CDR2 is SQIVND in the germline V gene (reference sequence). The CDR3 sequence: CASSIGGQGASYSYEQYF. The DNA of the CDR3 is TGTGCCAGTAGTATTGGAGGACAGGGGGCGTCCTATTCCTACGAGCAGTACTTC.

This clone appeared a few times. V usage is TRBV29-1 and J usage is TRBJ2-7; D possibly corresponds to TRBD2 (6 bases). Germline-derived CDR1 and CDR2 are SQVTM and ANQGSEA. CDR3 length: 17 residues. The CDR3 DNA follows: TGCAGGTCGGGGGTTTTGCGGACTGGGTCCTGGCCCTACGAGCAGTACTTC. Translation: CRSGVLRTGSWPYEQYF.

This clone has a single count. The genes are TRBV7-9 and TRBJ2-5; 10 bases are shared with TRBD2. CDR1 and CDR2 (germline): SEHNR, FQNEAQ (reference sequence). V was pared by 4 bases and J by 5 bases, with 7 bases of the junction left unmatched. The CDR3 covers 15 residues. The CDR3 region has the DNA TGTGCCAGCAGCTCCGGACTAGCGGTTGACGAGACCCAGTACTTC. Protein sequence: CASSSGLAVDETQYF.

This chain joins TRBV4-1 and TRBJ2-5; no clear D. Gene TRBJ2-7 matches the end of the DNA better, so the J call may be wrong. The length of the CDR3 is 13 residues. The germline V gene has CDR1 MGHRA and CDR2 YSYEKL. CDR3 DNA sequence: TGCGCCAGCAGCCAAGATTCGACCTACGAGCAGTACTTC. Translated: CASSQDSTYEQYF.

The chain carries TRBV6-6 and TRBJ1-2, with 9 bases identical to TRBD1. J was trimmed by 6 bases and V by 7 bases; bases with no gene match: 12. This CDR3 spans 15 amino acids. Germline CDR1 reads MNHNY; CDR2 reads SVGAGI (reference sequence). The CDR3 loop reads CASNLPSTGGNGYTF. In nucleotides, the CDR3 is TGTGCCAGCAATCTCCCTTCGACAGGGGGTAATGGCTACACCTTC.

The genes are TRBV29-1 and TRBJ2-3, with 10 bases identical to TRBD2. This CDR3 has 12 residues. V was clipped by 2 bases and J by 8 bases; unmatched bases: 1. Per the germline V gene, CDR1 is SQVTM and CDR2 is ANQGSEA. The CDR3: CSVELAGVTQYF. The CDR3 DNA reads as TGCAGCGTTGAACTAGCGGGAGTTACGCAGTATTTT.

This CDR3 is CASRGTGQEKSGANVLTF. The CDR3 DNA is TGTGCCAGTAGAGGGACAGGCCAAGAGAAGTCTGGGGCCAACGTCCTGACTTTC. The chain recombines TRBV19 with TRBJ2-6; the match to TRBD1 covers 8 bases. Per the germline V gene, CDR1 is LNHDA and CDR2 is SQIVND (reference sequence). Unmatched junction bases numbered 11, after V lost 6 bases and J lost 1 base. The CDR3 is 18 amino acids.